This T cell receptor (beta chain) was recovered during a study of naive and memory T cell subsets. An equimolar mix of two oligonucleotides served as the beta constant-region primer for TRBC1 and TRBC2. The ligated cDNA underwent four PCR rounds using SP2 and nested alpha and beta constant-region primers. MiXCR, run by TCRdb on the UMI-ligation and nested PCR reads, gives a single entry per CDR3 protein. The sample lists about 160,000 distinct CDR3 sequences, approximately 22% occurring once. Worth noting for this clonotype: Antigen: not known.

General study points: Gini index rose across naive, CM, EM and EMRA in CD4 and CD8. A few larger clonotypes appeared in naive repertoires, especially CD8, possibly memory cells re-expressing CD45RA.

The CDR3 covers 10 residues. Germline CDR1 DFQATT, CDR2 SNEGSKA (reference sequence). Trimming cost V 4 bases and J 11 bases, with 11 bases left between them. The sequencing sample was made of naive CD4+ T cells from blood. The J gene is TRBJ2-5, the V gene TRBV20-1; D not certain. This TCR was sampled from a human donor in good health. The CDR3 here is CSATGPRQYF. The CDR3 region has the DNA TGCAGTGCTACCGGGCCCCGTCAGTACTTC.